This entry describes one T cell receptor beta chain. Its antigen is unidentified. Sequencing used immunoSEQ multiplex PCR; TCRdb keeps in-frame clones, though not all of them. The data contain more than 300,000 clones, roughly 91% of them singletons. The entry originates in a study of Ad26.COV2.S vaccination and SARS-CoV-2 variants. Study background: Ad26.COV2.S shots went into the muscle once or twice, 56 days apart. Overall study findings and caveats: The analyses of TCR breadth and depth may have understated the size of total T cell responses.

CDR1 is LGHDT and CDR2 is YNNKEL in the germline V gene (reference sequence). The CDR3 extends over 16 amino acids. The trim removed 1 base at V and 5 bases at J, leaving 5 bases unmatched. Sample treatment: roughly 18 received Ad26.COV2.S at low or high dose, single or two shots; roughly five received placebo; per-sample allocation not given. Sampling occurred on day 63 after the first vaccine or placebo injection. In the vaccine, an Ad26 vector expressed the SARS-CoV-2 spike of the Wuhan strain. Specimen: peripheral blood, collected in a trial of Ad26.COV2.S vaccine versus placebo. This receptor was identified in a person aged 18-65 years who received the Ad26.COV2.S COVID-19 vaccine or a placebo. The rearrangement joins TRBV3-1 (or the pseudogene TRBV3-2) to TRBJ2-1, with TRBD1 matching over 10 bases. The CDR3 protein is CASSQGPGTGDNEQFF. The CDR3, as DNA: TGTGCCAGCAGCCAAGGCCCCGGGACAGGGGACAATGAGCAGTTCTTC.